This TCR beta chain derives from a study of blood T cells in healthy people across ages. This CDR3 comprises 15 residues. The ends were cut back, 4 bases at V and 1 base at J, with 14 bases in the middle. Germline assignment: CDR1 LGHNA and CDR2 YSLEER. It was with a sample-barcoded 5' primer and a J-beta primer mix that a second PCR of about 7 to 12 cycles was run. Samples each returned at least 3 million CDR3-containing paired-end reads. TCRdb ran MiXCR on the 5' RACE reads and lists one entry per CDR3 protein. In the table there are fewer than 950,000 distinct CDR3 sequences, about 34% of which are singletons. Donor samples were obtained from healthy Caucasian individuals from Russia, aged about 6 to 100. Each sample gave at least 7 million isolated PBMCs.

The sequenced sample consisted of blood. This sequence originates from a man in his late teens or twenties in good health. This rearrangement joins TRBV4-3 to TRBJ2-7; D gene ambiguous. The CDR3 DNA follows: TGCGCCAGCAGCCCGGGCCCCTTAGGGTCCTACGAGCAGTACTTC. This codes for CASSPGPLGSYEQYF.